The 4 T cell receptor beta chains presented below share a single source sample, sequenced in a study of blood T cell repertoires in COVID-19. The data were produced by immunoSEQ multiplex PCR, yet TCRdb's version contains in-frame clones alone and is incomplete. This table has 220,000 or so clones, roughly 89% appearing once. The specimen sequenced was PBMCs or T cells enriched from blood (not recorded which). The receptors originated from a woman in her forties who had recovered from COVID-19.

This clone was counted once. The rearrangement links TRBV7-2 to TRBJ2-3; no firm D call. V lost 2 bases and J lost 2, with 5 bases in between. The CDR3 contains 13 residues. The germline CDR1 and CDR2 sequences are SGHTA and FQGNSA. This CDR3 reads CASSLWATDTQYF. The CDR3 bases are TGTGCCAGCAGCTTATGGGCCACAGATACGCAGTATTTT.

This rearrangement joins TRBV7-8 to TRBJ2-7; 11 nucleotides align to TRBD1. The CDR3 is made up of 15 amino acids. Germline loops: CDR1 SGHVS, CDR2 FQNEAQ. The V and J ends lost 1 base and 4 bases, in that order; junction bases with no gene match: 3. The CDR3: CASSLEDRGQYEQYF. The CDR3 nucleotides read TGTGCCAGCAGCTTAGAGGACAGGGGGCAGTACGAGCAGTACTTC.

On this clone: Other nucleotide sequences from this sample produce the same CDR3. This chain connects TRBV25-1 to TRBJ2-2, with 7 nucleotides matching TRBD1. V gave up 4 bases and J gave up 2 bases; unmatched junction bases: 1. Germline lookup yields CDR1 MGHDK and CDR2 SYGVNS. The CDR3 sequence is 14 residues long. CDR3 nucleotides: TGTGCCAGCAGTGGACAGGGTAACACCGGGGAGCTGTTTTTT. This sequence encodes CASSGQGNTGELFF.

The chain's CDR3 is CASSWAGRTSGRAETQYF. The CDR3 DNA reads as TGTGCCAGCAGCTGGGCCGGGAGGACTAGCGGGAGGGCCGAGACCCAGTACTTC. This sequence joins TRBV11-2 and TRBJ2-5; 15 bases are shared with TRBD2. Germline V gives CDR1 SGHAT, CDR2 FQNNGV. The CDR3 has 18 residues. J gave up 5 bases and V 4 bases, and 11 bases lay outside the gene matches. The whole variable domain, filled in from reference TRBV11-2 and TRBJ2-5, reads EAGVAQSPRYKIIEKRQSVAFWCNPISGHATLYWYQQILGQGPKLLIQFQNNGVVDDSQLPKDRFSAERLKGVDSTLKIQPAKLEDSAVYLCASSWAGRTSGRAETQYFGPGTRLLVL.